This TCR beta chain was sequenced for a study of T-cell memory formation after mild COVID-19. The study's findings and limits: Those CD4+ clones that contracted were mainly in CM and EM (CD8+ ones in EMRA). The study found balanced CD4/CD8 in clones contracting day 15 to 85 and a CD4+ lean in later expanders.

TCRdb passed the 5' RACE reads through MiXCR, listing each CDR3 protein once. Of fewer than 350,000 distinct CDR3 sequences in the sample, approximately 8% are singletons; the top ten hold about 22%. V dropped 2 bases and J dropped 1 base, with 13 bases sitting between them. The germline V gene encodes CDR1 KGHDR and CDR2 SFDVKD. The CDR3 covers 16 residues. A note on this clonotype: Its specificity is unknown.

This chain connects TRBV24-1 to TRBJ2-5; D gene ambiguous. The sequencing input was PBMCs or a T cell subset sorted from them (not recorded which). The clonotype comes from a man aged 18 to 30 who had mild COVID-19 (a few samples of this study predate the infection). Cell type and time point are not known. The CDR3 sequence: CATSDSGQTPQETQYF. CDR3 nucleotide sequence: TGTGCCACCAGTGATTCTGGCCAAACTCCCCAAGAGACCCAGTACTTC.